This TCR beta chain originates from a study of blood T cell repertoires in COVID-19. Study details: COVID-19 samples, acute and convalescent, were from the United States, Italy and Spain. T cells, B-cell-depleted T cells, or PBMCs provided the cDNA or gDNA that served as material.

The authors' processing: Estimates of nucleated cell counts were drawn from the amplification of reference gene primers. Repertoires were generated with immunoSEQ multiplex PCR, while TCRdb's copy carries only in-frame clones and drops some. That table furnishes V, J and clone size, whereas the DNA furnished D and trimming. The sample has around 260,000 clones; around 89% are singletons. Trimming shortened V by 5 bases and J by 5 bases, and 18 bases separated the two germline ends. Germline CDR1 reads SGHTA; CDR2 reads FQGTGA. This CDR3 has 15 residues. The rearrangement uses TRBV7-3 and TRBJ1-1; D not certain. Sequenced input: peripheral blood. The receptor was derived from a man aged 25-45 years with acute or convalescent COVID-19. CDR3 in DNA: TGTGCCAGCAGCGTCTCGGGAAACGGAGGGACTGAAGCTTTCTTT. Its protein is CASSVSGNGGTEAFF.